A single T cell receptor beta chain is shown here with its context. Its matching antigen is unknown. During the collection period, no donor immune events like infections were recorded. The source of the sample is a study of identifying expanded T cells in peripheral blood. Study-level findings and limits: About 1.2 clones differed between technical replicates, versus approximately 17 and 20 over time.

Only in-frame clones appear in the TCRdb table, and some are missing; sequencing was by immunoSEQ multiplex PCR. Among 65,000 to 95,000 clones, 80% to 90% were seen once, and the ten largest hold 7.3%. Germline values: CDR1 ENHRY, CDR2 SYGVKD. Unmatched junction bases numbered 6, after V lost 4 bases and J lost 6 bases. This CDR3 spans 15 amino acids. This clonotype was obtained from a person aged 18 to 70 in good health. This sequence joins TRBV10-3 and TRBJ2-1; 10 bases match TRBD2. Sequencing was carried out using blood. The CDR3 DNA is TGTGCCATCAGTGGTCTAGCGGGGGTCCTCAATGAGCAGTTCTTC. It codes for CAISGLAGVLNEQFF.